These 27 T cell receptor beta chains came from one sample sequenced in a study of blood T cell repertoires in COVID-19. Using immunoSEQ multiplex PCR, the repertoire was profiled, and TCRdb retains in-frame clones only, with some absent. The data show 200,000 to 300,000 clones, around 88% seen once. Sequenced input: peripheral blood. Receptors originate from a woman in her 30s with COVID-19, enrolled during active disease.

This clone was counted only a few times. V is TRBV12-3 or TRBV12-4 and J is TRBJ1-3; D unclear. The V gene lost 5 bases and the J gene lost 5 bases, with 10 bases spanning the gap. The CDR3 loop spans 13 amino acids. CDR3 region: CASSQDLRNTIYF. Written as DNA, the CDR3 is TGTGCCAGCAGTCAGGACTTGCGAAACACCATATATTTT.

The CDR3 DNA follows: TGTGCCAGCAGTTCCCCGGGAGAAAGCTCCTACAATGAGCAGTTCTTC. Encoded protein: CASSSPGESSYNEQFF. This rearrangement joins TRBV28 to TRBJ2-1; D is possibly TRBD2 (6 bases). The CDR3 runs 16 residues. V was shortened by 4 bases and J by 0 bases, with 13 bases between the two germline ends. Germline lookup yields CDR1 MDHEN and CDR2 SYDVKM. Full variable domain (outside the CDR3, taken from reference TRBV28 and TRBJ2-1): DVKVTQSSRYLVKRTGEKVFLECVQDMDHENMFWYRQDPGLGLRLIYFSYDVKMKEKGDIPEGYSVSREKKERFSLILESASTNQTSMYLCASSSPGESSYNEQFFGPGTRLTVL.

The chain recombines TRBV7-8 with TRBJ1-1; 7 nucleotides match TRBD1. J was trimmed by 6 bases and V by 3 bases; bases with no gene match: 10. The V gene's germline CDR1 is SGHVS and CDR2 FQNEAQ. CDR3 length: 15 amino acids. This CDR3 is CASSLPGTDVAEAFF. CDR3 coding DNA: TGTGCCAGCAGCTTGCCCGGGACAGATGTCGCTGAAGCTTTCTTT. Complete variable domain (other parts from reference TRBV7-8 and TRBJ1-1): GAGVSQSPRYKVAKRGQDVALRCDPISGHVSLFWYQQALGQGPEFLTYFQNEAQLDKSGLPSDRFFAERPEGSVSTLKIQRTQQEDSAVYLCASSLPGTDVAEAFFGQGTRLTVV.

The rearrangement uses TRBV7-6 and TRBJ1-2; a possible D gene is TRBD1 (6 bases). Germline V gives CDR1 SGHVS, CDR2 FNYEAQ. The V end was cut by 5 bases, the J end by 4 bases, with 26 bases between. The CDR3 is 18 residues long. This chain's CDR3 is CASSRGTGGSIAPYGYTF. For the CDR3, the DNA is TGTGCCAGCAGCCGCGGGACGGGGGGCTCCATCGCCCCCTATGGCTACACCTTC.

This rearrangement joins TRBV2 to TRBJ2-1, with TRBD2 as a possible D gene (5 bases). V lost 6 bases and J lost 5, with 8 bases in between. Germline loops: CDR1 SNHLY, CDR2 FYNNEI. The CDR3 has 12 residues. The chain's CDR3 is CASSLAHNEQFF. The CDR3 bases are TGTGCCAGCAGCCTAGCCCACAATGAGCAGTTCTTC.

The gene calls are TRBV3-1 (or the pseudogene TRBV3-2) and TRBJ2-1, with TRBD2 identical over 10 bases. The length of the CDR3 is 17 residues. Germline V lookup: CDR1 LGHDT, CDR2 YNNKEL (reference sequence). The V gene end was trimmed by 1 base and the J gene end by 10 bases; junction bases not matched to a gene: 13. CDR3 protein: CASSQGVLAGAGGEQFF. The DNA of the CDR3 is TGTGCCAGCAGCCAAGGAGTCCTAGCGGGGGCCGGCGGCGAGCAGTTCTTC.

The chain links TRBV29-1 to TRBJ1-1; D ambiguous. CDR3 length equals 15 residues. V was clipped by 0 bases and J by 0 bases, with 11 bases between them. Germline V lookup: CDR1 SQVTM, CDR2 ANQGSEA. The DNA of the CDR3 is TGCAGCGTTGAAGACTCGCGGGAGCTGAACACTGAAGCTTTCTTT. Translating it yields CSVEDSRELNTEAFF.

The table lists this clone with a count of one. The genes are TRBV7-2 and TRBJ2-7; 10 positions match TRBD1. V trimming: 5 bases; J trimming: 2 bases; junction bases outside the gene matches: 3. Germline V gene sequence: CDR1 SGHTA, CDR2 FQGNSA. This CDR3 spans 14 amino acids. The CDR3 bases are TGTGCCAGCAGCATTGGACAGGGGGCCTACGAGCAGTACTTC. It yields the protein CASSIGQGAYEQYF.

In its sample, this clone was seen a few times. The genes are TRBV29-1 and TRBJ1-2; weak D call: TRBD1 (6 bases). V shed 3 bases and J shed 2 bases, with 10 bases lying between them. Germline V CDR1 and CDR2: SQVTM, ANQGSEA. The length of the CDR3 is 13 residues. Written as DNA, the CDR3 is TGCAGCGTTGAGTTCCAGGGGAACTATGGCTACACCTTC. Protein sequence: CSVEFQGNYGYTF.

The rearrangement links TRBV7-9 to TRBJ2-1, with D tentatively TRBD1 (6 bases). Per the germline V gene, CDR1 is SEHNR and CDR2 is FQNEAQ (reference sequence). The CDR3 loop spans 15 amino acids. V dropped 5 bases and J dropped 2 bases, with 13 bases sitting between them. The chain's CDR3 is CASSPPRGPYNEQFF. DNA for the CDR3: TGTGCCAGCAGCCCCCCCAGGGGACCCTACAATGAGCAGTTCTTC.

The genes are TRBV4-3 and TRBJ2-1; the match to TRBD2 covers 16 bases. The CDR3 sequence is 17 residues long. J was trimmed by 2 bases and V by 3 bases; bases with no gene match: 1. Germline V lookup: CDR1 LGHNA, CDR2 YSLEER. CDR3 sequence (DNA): TGCGCCAGCAGCCAGGGGACTAGCGGGAGGGCCTACAATGAGCAGTTCTTC. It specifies CASSQGTSGRAYNEQFF.

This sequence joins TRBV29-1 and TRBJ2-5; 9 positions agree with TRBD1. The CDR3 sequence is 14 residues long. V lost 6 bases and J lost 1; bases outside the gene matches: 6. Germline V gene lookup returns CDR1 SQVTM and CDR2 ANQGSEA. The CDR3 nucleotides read TGCAGCGTGGGGGACAGGGTTCCCCAAGAGACCCAGTACTTC. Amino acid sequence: CSVGDRVPQETQYF. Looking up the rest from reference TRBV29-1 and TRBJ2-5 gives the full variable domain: SAVISQKPSRDICQRGTSLTIQCQVDSQVTMMFWYRQQPGQSLTLIATANQGSEATYESGFVIDKFPISRPNLTFSTLTVSNMSPEDSSIYLCSVGDRVPQETQYFGPGTRLLVL.

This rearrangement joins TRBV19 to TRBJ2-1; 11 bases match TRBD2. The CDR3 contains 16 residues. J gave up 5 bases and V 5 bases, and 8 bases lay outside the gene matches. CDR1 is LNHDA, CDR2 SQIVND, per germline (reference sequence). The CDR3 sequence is CASSRVAGGTNNEQFF. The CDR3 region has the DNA TGTGCCAGTAGTCGGGTAGCGGGAGGGACGAACAATGAGCAGTTCTTC.

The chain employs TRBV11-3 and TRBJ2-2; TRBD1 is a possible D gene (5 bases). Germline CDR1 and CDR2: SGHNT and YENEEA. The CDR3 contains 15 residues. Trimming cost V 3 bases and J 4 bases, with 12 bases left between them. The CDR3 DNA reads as TGTGCCAGCAGCTTTCCGACAGACATCACCGGGGAGCTGTTTTTT. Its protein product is CASSFPTDITGELFF. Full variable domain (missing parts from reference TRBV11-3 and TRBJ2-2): EAGVVQSPRYKIIEKKQPVAFWCNPISGHNTLYWYLQNLGQGPELLIRYENEEAVDDSQLPKDRFSAERLKGVDSTLKIQPAELGDSAVYLCASSFPTDITGELFFGEGSRLTVL.

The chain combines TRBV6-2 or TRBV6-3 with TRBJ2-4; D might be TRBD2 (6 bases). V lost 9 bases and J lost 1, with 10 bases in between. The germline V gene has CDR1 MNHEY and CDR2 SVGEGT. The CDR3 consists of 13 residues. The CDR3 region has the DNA TGTGCCAGTAGTCGGGGGGCCAAAAACATTCAGTACTTC. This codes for CASSRGAKNIQYF.

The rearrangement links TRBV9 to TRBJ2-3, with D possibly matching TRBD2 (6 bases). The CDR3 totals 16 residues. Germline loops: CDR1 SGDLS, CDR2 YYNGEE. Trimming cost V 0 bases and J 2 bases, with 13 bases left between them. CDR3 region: CASSVGSGDNTDTQYF. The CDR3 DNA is TGTGCCAGCAGCGTAGGCTCGGGGGATAACACAGATACGCAGTATTTT.

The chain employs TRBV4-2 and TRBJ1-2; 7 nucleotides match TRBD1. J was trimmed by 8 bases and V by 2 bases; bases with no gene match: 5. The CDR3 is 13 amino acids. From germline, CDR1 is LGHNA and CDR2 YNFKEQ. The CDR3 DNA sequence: TGTGCCAGCAGCCAAATAGGGGGCGAGGGCTACACCTTC. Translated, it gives CASSQIGGEGYTF.

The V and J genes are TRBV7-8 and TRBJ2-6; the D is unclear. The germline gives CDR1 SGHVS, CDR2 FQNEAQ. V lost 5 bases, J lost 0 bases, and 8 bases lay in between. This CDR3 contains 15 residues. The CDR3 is CASSPQSSGANVLTF. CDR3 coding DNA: TGTGCCAGCAGCCCCCAATCCTCTGGGGCCAACGTCCTGACTTTC.

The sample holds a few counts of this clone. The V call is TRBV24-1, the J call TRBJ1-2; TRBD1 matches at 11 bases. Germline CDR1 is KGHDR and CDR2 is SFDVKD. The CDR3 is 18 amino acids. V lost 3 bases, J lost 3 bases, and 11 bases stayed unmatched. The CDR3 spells CATSDGWTGGDGYYGYTF. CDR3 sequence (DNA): TGTGCCACCAGTGATGGGTGGACAGGGGGCGATGGGTACTATGGCTACACCTTC.

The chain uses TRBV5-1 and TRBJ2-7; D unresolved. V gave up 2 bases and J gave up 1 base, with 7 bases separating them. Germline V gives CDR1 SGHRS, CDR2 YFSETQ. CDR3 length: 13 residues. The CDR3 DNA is TGCGCCAGCAGCTTTGGCTCTTCCTACGAGCAGTACGTC. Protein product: CASSFGSSYEQYV.

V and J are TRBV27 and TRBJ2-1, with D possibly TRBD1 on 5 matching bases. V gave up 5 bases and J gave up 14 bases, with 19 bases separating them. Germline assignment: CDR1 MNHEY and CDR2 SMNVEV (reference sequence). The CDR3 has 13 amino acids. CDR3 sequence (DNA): TGTGCCAGCAGTCAACACTCGGCTTTAGGGGAGTTCTTC. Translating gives CASSQHSALGEFF.

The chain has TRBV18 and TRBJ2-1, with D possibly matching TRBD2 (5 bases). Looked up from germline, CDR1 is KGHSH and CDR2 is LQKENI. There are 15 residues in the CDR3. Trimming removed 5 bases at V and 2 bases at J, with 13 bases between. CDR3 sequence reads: CASSAAAATYNEQFF. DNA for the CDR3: TGTGCCAGCTCAGCAGCGGCAGCGACCTACAATGAGCAGTTCTTC.

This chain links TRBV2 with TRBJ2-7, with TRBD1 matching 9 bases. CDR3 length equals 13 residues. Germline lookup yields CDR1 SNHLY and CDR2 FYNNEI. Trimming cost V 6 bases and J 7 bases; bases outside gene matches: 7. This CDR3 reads CASRGTGGGEQYF. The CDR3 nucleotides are TGTGCCAGCAGGGGAACAGGGGGCGGTGAGCAGTACTTC.

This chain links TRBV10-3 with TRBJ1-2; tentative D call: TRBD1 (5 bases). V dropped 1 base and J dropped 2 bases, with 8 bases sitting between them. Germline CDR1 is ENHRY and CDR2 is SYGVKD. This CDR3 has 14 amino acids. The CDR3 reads CAISEFPGNYGYTF. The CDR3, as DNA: TGTGCCATCAGTGAGTTCCCAGGGAACTATGGCTACACCTTC.

CDR3 DNA: TGTGCCAGCAGTACACGGACTAGCGGTGACTCCTACAATGAGCAGTTCTTC. It specifies CASSTRTSGDSYNEQFF. J is TRBJ2-1 and V is TRBV27; TRBD2 agrees at 10 bases. Germline CDR1 MNHEY, CDR2 SMNVEV (reference sequence). The CDR3 loop spans 17 amino acids. V gave up 5 bases and J gave up 0 bases; unmatched junction bases: 7.

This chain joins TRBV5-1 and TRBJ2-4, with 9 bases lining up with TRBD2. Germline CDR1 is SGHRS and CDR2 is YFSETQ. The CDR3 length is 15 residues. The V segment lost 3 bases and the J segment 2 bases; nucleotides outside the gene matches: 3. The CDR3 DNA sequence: TGCGCCAGCAGCTCGCTAGCGGGATCCAAAAACATTCAGTACTTC. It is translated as CASSSLAGSKNIQYF.

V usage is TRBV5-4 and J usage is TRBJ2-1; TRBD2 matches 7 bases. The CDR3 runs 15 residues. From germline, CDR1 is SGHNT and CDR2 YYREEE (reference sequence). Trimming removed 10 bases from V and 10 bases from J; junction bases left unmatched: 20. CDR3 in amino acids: CAGTSGGTWGGEQFF. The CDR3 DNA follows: TGTGCCGGAACCTCTGGTGGAACCTGGGGGGGAGAGCAGTTCTTC. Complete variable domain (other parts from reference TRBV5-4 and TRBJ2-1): ETGVTQSPTHLIKTRGQQVTLRCSSQSGHNTVSWYQQALGQGPQFIFQYYREEENGRGNFPPRFSGLQFPNYSSELNVNALELDDSALYLCAGTSGGTWGGEQFFGPGTRLTVL.